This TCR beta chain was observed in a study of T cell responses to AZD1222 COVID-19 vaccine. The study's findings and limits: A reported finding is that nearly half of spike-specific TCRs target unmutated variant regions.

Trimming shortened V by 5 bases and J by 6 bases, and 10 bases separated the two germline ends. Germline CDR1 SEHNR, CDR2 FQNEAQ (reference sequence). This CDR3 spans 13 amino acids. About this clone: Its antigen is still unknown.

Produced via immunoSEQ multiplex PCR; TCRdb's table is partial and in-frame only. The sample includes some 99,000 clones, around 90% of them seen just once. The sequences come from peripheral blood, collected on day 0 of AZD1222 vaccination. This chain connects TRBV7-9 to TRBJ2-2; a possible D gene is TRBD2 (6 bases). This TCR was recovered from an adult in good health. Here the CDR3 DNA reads TGTGCCAGCAGCCCCGGGGGAGCCGGGGAGCTGTTTTTT. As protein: CASSPGGAGELFF.